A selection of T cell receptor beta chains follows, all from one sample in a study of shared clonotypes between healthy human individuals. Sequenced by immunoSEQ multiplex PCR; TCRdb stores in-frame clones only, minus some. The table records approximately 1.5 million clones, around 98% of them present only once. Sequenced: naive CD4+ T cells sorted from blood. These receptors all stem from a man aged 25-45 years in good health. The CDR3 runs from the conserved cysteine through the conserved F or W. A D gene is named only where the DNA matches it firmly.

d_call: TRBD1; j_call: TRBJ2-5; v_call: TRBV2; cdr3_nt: TGTGCCAACCAAGACAGGGCGGCTGAGACCCAGTACTTC; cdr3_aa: CANQDRAAETQYF
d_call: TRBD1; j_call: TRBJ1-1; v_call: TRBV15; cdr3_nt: TGTGCCACCAGCTTACAGGGGTTCAACACTGAAGCTTTCTTT; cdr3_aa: CATSLQGFNTEAFF
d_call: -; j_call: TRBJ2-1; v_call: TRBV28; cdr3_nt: TGTGCCAGCAGAGGGAGGTCTTACAATGAGCAGTTCTTC; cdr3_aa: CASRGRSYNEQFF
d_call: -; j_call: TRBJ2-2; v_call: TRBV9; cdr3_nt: TGTGCCAGCAGCGTTGCGGCCGCGCAGGTCGGGGAGCTGTTTTTT; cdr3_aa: CASSVAAAQVGELFF
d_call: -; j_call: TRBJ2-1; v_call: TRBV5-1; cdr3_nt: TGCGCCAGCAGCCGGGTCTACAATGAGCAGTTCTTC; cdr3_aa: CASSRVYNEQFF
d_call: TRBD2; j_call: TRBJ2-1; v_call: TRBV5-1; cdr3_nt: TGCGCCAGCGGGCTTAGCGGGAGTGGGGATGAGCAGTTCTTC; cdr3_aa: CASGLSGSGDEQFF
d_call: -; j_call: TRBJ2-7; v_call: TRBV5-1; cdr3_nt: TGCGCCAGCAGCTTAAAGCAGGGGAGTTACGAGCAGTACTTC; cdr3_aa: CASSLKQGSYEQYF
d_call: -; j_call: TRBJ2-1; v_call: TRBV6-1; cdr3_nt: TGTGCCAGCATTCCTCTAGCGCTTGGTAACAATGAGCAGTTCTTC; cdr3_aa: CASIPLALGNNEQFF
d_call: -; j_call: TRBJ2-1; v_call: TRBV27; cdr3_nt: TGTGCCAGCAGTTCCAAGTTAGGGTCAAGGAATGAGCAGTTCTTC; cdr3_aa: CASSSKLGSRNEQFF
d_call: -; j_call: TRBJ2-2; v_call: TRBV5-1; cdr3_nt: TGCGCCAGCAGCCCCGAAGCAGTTCTTACCACCGGGGAGCTGTTTTTT; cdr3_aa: CASSPEAVLTTGELFF
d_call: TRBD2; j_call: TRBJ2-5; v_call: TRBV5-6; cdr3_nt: TGTGCCAGCAGCTTGGCGATCGGGAGGCCAGAGACCCAGTACTTC; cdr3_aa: CASSLAIGRPETQYF
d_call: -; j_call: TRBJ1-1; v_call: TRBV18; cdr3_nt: TGTGCCAGCTCCCGACGGACAGCCTCCACTGCTCGAGACACTGAAGCTTTCTTT; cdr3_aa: CASSRRTASTARDTEAFF
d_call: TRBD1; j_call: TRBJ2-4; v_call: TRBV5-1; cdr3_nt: TGCGCCAGCAGCCAAGGACAGGGGGCGCTCGGCGACATTCAGTACTTC; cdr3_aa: CASSQGQGALGDIQYF
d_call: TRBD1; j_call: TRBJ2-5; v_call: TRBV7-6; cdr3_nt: TGTGCCAGCAGCAAGGGACAGACTTCAGAGACCCAGTACTTC; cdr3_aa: CASSKGQTSETQYF
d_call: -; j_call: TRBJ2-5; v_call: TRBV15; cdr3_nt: TGTGCCACCAGCAGAGTGGGGGGTCGCGGAGAGACCCAGTACTTC; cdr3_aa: CATSRVGGRGETQYF
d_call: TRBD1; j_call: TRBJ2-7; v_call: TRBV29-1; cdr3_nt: TGCAGCGCCGGACAGGGGGTGTTTGTCGACGAGCAGTACTTC; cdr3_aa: CSAGQGVFVDEQYF
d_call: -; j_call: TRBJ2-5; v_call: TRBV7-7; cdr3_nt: TGTGCCAGCAGCTTACGGGCAGGGGGGTCTGGGTCTCCCCAAGAGACCCAGTACTTC; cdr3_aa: CASSLRAGGSGSPQETQYF
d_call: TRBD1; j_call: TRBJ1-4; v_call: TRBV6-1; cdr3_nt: TGTGCCAGCACCGACAGGGGAGAGAATGAAAAATTGTTTTTT; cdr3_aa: CASTDRGENEKLFF
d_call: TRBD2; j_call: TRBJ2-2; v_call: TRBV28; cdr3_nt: TGTGCCAGCAGTTTTCCCAGCGGGGGGTCGGGGGAGCTGTTTTTT; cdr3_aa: CASSFPSGGSGELFF
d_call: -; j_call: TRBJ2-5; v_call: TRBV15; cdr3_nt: TGTGCCACCAGCAGAGACGGGGAGACCCAGTACTTC; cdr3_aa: CATSRDGETQYF
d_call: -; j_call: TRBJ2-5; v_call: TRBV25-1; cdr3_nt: TGTGCCAGCAGTGAGGCAGGGATCGAGACCCAGTACTTC; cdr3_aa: CASSEAGIETQYF
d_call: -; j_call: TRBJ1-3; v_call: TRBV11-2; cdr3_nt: TGTGCCAGCAGCTTACCCCCCGGGGCACGCTCTGGAAACACCATATATTTT; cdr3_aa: CASSLPPGARSGNTIYF
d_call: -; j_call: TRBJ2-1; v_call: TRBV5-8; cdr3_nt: TGTGCCAGCAGCTCCGGGACCCTTAAGAATGAGCAGTTCTTC; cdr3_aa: CASSSGTLKNEQFF
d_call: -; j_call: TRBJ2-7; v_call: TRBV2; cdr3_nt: TGTGCCAGCAGTGAATACGAGAGGGGGGGCGAGCAGTACTTC; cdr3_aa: CASSEYERGGEQYF
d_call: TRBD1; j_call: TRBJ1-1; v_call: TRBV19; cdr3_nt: TGTGCCAGTAGCCTTGTTGCAGGGGGGAACACTGAAGCTTTCTTT; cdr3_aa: CASSLVAGGNTEAFF
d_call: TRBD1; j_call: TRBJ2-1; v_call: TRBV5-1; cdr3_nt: TGCGCCAGCAGCTTGGGACAGGGTGGCAATGAGCAGTTCTTC; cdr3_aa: CASSLGQGGNEQFF
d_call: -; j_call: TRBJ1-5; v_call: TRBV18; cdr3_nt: TGTGCCAGCTCACTCGGGACTAATCAGCCCCAGCATTTT; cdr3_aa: CASSLGTNQPQHF
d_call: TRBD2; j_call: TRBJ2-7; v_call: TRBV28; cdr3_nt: TGTGCCAGCAGTTTTGCGGGAGGGAGGTCCTACGAGCAGTACTTC; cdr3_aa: CASSFAGGRSYEQYF
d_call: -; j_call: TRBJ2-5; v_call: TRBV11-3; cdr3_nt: TGTGCCAGCAGGGGCGGCGGCGGAGAGACCCAGTACTTC; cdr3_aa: CASRGGGGETQYF
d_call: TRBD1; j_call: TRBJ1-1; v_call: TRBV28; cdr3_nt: TGTGCCATTACAGGGGTAGTGAACACTGAAGCTTTCTTT; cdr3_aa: CAITGVVNTEAFF
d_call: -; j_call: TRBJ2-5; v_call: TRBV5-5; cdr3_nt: TGTGCCAGCAGCTTGTGGGGAAGCCAAGAGACCCAGTACTTC; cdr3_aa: CASSLWGSQETQYF
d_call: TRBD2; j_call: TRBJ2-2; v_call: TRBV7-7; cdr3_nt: TGTGCCAGCAGCCCTAGCGGGAGTGGCGGGGAGCTGTTTTTT; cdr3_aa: CASSPSGSGGELFF
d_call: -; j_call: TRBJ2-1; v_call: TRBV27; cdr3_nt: TGTGCCAGCAGTGAGGGTACGTGGACCAGGCAGTTCTTC; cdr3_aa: CASSEGTWTRQFF
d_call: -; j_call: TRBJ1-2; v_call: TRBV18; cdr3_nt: TGTGCCAGCTCACCAGAGGTGAACTATGGCTACACCTTC; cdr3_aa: CASSPEVNYGYTF
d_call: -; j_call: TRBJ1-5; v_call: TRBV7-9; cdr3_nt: TGTGCCAGCAGCACGGACAGTGGGAGCAATCAGCCCCAGCATTTT; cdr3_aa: CASSTDSGSNQPQHF
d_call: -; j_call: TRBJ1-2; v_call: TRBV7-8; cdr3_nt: TGTGCCAGCAGCTCCTACAGTGGACAGTATGGCTACACCTTC; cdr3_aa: CASSSYSGQYGYTF
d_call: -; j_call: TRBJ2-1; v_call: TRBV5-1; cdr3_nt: TGCGCCAGCAGCTCACAGGGTGATGAGCAGTTCTTC; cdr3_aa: CASSSQGDEQFF
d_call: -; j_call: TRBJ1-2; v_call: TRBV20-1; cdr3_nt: TGCAGTGCTCTAAATAATAATGGCTACACCTTC; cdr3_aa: CSALNNNGYTF
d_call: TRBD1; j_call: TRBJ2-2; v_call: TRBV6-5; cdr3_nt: TGTGCCAGCAGGACAGGGGTTGTGGCCGGGGAGCTGTTTTTT; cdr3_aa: CASRTGVVAGELFF
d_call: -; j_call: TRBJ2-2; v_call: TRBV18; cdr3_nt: TGTGCCAGCTCACCACTAGCGGCCCACGGGGAGCTGTTTTTT; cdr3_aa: CASSPLAAHGELFF
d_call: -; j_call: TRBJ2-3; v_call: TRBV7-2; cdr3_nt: TGTGCCAGCAGCTCCTTTCATGGGCAGAACACAGATACGCAGTATTTT; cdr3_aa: CASSSFHGQNTDTQYF
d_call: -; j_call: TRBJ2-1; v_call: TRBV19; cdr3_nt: TGTGCCAGCCGCATCGACAGCTACAATGAGCAGTTCTTC; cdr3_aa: CASRIDSYNEQFF
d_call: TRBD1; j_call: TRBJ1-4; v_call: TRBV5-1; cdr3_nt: TGCGCCAGCAGCTTGCGGCTTACAGGGGGAACAACTAATGAAAAACTGTTTTTT; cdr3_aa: CASSLRLTGGTTNEKLFF
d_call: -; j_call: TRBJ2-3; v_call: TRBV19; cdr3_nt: TGTGCCAGTAGTATAGGAGGGTTGAGCACAGATACGCAGTATTTT; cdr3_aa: CASSIGGLSTDTQYF
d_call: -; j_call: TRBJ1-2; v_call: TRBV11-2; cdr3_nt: TGTGCCAGCAGCCAGGCCGCGAAAAACTATGGCTACACCTTC; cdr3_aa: CASSQAAKNYGYTF